This T cell receptor beta chain was found in a study of blood T cell repertoires in COVID-19. V was trimmed by 4 bases and J by 0 bases, leaving 10 bases between them. The germline V gene encodes CDR1 MNHGY and CDR2 SAAAGT. The CDR3 extends over 16 amino acids. In the original workflow: Quantification of nucleated cells was approximated via reference gene primer amplification. Libraries were prepared by immunoSEQ multiplex PCR; TCRdb keeps only in-frame clonotypes and omits some of them. The V and J calls and the clone size are those of that table, but D and trimming were determined from the DNA. The profile covers a few hundred thousand clones, with around 90% appearing a single time and over 3% taken by the ten largest. In assigning cohorts, the study relied on participant-reported clinical history. Exposed study participants had met a COVID-19 case within 2 weeks before entry.

The rearrangement links TRBV6-8 to TRBJ2-6; no reliable D call. This TCR was recovered from a woman in her forties who had been exposed to COVID-19. Sequenced sample: PBMCs or T cells enriched from blood (not recorded which). CDR3 nucleotides: TGTGCCAGCAGTTGCGAGGCTCCCTCTGGGGCCAACGTCCTGACTTTC. It is translated as CASSCEAPSGANVLTF.